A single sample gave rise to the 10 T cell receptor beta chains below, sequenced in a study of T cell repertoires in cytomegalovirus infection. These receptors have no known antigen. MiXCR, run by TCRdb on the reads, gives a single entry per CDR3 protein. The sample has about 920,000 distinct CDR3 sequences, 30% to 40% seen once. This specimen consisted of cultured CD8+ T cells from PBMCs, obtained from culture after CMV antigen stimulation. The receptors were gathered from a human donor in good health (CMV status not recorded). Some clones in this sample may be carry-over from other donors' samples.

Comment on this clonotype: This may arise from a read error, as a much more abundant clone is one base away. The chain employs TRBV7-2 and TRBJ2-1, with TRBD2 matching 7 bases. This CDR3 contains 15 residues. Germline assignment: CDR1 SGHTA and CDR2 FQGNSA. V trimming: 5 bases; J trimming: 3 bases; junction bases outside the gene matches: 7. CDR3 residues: CASSKVRGDYNEQFF. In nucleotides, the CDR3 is TGTGCCAGCAGCAAAGTCCGGGGGGACTACAATGAGCAGTTCTTC.

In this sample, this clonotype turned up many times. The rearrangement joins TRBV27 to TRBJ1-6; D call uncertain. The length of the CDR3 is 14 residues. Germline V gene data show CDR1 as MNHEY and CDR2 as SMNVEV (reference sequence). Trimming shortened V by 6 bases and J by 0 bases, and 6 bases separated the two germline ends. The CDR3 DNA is TGTGCCAGCAGCACCAGCTCCTATAATTCACCCCTCCACTTT. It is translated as CASSTSSYNSPLHF.

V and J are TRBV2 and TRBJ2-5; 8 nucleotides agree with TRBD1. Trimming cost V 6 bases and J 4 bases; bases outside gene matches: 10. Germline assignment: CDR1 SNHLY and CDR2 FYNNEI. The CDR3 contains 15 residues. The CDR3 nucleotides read TGTGCCAGCAGAGCCGGACAGGGTATTGTAGAGACCCAGTACTTC. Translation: CASRAGQGIVETQYF.

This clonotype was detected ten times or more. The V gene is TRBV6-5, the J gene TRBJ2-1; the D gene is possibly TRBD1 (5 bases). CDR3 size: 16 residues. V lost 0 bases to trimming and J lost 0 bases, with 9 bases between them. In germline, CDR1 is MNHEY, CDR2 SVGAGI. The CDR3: CASSYSKRGSYNEQFF. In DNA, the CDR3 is TGTGCCAGCAGTTACTCGAAAAGGGGCTCCTACAATGAGCAGTTCTTC.

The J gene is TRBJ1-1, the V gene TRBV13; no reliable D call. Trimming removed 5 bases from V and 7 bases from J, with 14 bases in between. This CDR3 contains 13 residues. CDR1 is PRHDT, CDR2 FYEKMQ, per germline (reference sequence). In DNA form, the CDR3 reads TGTGCCAGCAGCCAGGACCGGGAATTTGAAGCTTTCTTT. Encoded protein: CASSQDREFEAFF.

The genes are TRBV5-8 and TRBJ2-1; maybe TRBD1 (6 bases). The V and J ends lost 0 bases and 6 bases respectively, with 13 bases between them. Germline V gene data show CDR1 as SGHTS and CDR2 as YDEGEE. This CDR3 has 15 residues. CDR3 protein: CASSLDPGETNEQFF. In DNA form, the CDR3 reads TGTGCCAGCAGCTTGGATCCAGGGGAGACCAATGAGCAGTTCTTC.

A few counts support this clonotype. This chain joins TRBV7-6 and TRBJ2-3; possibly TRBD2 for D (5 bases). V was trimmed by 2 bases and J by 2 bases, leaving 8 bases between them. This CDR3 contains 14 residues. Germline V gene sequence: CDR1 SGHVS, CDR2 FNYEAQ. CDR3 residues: CASSLNGNTDTQYF. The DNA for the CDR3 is TGTGCCAGCAGCTTAAACGGGAACACAGATACGCAGTATTTT.

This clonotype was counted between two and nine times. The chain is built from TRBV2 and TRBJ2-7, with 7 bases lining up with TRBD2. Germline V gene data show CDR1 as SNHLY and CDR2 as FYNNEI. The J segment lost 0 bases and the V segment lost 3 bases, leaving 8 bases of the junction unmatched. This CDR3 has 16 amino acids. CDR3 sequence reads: CASSEGAGLSSYEQYF. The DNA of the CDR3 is TGTGCCAGCAGTGAGGGAGCGGGACTAAGCTCCTACGAGCAGTACTTC.

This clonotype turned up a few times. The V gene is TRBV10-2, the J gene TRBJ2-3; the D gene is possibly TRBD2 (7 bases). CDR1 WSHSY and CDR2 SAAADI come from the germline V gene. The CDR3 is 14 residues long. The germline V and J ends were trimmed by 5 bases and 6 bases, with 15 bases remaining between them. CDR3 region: CASSIGGPGDTQYF. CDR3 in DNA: TGCGCCAGCAGTATCGGGGGGCCTGGCGATACGCAGTATTTT.

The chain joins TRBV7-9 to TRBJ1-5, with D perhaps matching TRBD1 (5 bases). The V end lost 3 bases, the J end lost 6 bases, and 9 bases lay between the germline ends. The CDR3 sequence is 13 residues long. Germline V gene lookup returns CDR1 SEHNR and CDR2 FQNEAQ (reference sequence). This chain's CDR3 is CASSLTDGQPQHF. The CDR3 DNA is TGTGCCAGCAGCTTGACAGATGGTCAGCCCCAGCATTTT.